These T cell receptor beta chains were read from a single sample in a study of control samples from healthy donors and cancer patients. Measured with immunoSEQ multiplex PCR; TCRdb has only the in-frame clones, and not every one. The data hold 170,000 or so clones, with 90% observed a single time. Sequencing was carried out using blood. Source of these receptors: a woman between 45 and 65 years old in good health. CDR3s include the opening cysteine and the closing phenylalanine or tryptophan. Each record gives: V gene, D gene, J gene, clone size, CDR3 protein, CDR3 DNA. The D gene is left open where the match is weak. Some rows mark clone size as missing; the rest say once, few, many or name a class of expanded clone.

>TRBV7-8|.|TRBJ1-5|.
CASSSGTGNQPQHF
TGTGCCAGCAGCAGTGGGACGGGGAATCAGCCCCAGCATTTT
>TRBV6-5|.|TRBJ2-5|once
CASSYSTDDQETQYF
TGTGCCAGCAGTTACTCCACTGACGATCAAGAGACCCAGTACTTC
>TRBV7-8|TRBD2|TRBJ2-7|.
CASSVSGGASYEQYF
TGTGCCAGCTCCGTCTCGGGGGGGGCTTCCTACGAGCAGTACTTC
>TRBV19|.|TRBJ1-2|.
CASSTRGRGSYGYTF
TGTGCCAGTAGTACCAGGGGTCGGGGAAGCTATGGCTACACCTTC
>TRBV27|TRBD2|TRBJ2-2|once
CASSLIAGTNTGELFF
TGTGCCAGCAGTTTAATAGCGGGGACCAACACCGGGGAGCTGTTTTTT
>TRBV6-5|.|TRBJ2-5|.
CASSYSTALQETQYF
TGTGCCAGCAGTTACTCTACGGCTCTCCAAGAGACCCAGTACTTC
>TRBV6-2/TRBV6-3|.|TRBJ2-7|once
CASSYSGGRSGEQYF
TGTGCCAGCAGTTACTCGGGGGGGCGAAGCGGAGAGCAGTACTTC
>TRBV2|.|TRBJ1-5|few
CASSEWGVGNQPQHF
TGTGCCAGCAGTGAATGGGGGGTAGGTAATCAGCCCCAGCATTTT
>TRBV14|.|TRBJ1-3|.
CASSPPGAVGATIYF
TGTGCCAGCAGCCCCCCCGGGGCAGTCGGGGCCACCATATATTTT
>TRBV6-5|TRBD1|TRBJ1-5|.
CASRATGGGGQPQHF
TGTGCCAGCAGAGCCACAGGGGGCGGCGGTCAGCCCCAGCATTTT
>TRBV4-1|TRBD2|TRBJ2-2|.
CASSQRVGGPGELFF
TGCGCCAGCAGCCAAAGGGTGGGAGGGCCCGGGGAGCTGTTTTTT
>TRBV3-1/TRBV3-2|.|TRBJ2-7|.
CASSQDVQGPDYEQYF
TGTGCCAGCAGCCAAGATGTCCAGGGCCCTGACTACGAGCAGTACTTC
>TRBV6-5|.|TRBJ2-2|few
CASSYQQGTGELFF
TGTGCCAGCAGTTACCAACAGGGCACCGGGGAGCTGTTTTTT
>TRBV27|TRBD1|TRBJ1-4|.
CASRDRNNEKLFF
TGTGCCAGCCGGGACAGAAATAATGAAAAACTGTTTTTT
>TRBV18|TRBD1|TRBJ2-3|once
CASSPRSTGAITDTQYF
TGTGCCAGCTCACCACGTAGCACAGGGGCAATCACAGATACGCAGTATTTT
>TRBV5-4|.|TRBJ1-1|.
CASSLQGMGEAFF
TGTGCCAGCAGCTTGCAGGGGATGGGTGAAGCTTTCTTT
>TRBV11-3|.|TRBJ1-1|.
CASSGRPNWATEAFF
TGTGCCAGCAGCGGGAGACCAAATTGGGCCACTGAAGCTTTCTTT
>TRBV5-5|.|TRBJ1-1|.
CASTQLSRNTEAFF
TGTGCCAGCACCCAACTATCTAGGAACACTGAAGCTTTCTTT
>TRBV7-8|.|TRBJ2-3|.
CASSRDGSTDTQYF
TGTGCCAGCAGCAGGGACGGTAGCACAGATACGCAGTATTTT
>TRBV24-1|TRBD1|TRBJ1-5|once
CATSDLRTGQGNQPQHF
TGTGCCACCAGTGATTTGAGGACAGGCCAGGGCAATCAGCCCCAGCATTTT
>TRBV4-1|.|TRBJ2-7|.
CASSQGIGYEQYF
TGCGCCAGCAGCCAAGGGATCGGGTACGAGCAGTACTTC
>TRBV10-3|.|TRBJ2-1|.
CAISESRERYNEQFF
TGTGCCATCAGTGAGAGCAGGGAGAGATACAATGAGCAGTTCTTC
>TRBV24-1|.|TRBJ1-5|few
CATSDSNPTGAQHF
TGTGCCACCAGTGATTCCAACCCGACCGGGGCCCAGCATTTT
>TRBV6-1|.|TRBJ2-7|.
CASSDRYEQYF
TGTGCCAGCAGTGATAGGTACGAGCAGTACTTC
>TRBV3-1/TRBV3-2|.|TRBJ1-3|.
CASSLPGRMGNTIYF
TGTGCCAGCAGCCTTCCGGGGCGGATGGGAAACACCATATATTTT